The 6 T cell receptor beta chains below were found in one sample sequenced in a study of human T cells and chemical hapten exposure. TCRdb reprocessed the RACE reads with MiXCR, giving one entry per CDR3 protein. The repertoire holds 100,000 or so distinct CDR3 sequences, with more than 9% as singletons. The time point denotes: patch test 1, 2 weeks after DPC sensitization. Treatment denoted: therapeutic diphenylcyclopropenone sensitization with weekly scalp DPC. Here the sequenced sample was whole blood, taken in connection with sensitization to the hapten diphenylcyclopropenone (DPC). These receptors originate from a man in his forties or fifties with alopecia areata. Some clones in this sample may be carry-over from other donors' samples.

The rearrangement joins TRBV7-2 to TRBJ2-7, with D perhaps TRBD2 (5 bases). The germline V gene has CDR1 SGHTA and CDR2 FQGNSA. V was cut by 0 bases and J by 3 bases, with 15 bases left in between. The CDR3 spans 16 residues. Written as DNA, the CDR3 is TGTGCCAGCAGCTTAGCGCACAGCGGTCTATTCTACGAGCAGTACTTC. This encodes CASSLAHSGLFYEQYF. Full variable domain (missing parts from reference TRBV7-2 and TRBJ2-7): GAGVSQSPSNKVTEKGKDVELRCDPISGHTALYWYRQSLGQGLEFLIYFQGNSAPDKSGLPSDRFSAERTGGSVSTLTIQRTQQEDSAVYLCASSLAHSGLFYEQYFGPGTRLTVT.

The sample holds a few counts of this clonotype. CDR3 DNA: TGCGCCAGCAGCCCCGGGACTAGCGGGAGTACCGGGGAGCTGTTTTTT. Translating gives CASSPGTSGSTGELFF. This chain joins TRBV5-1 and TRBJ2-2; 14 bases fit TRBD2. The CDR3 has 16 amino acids. The V gene end was trimmed by 4 bases and the J gene end by 5 bases; junction bases not matched to a gene: 4. The V gene's germline CDR1 is SGHRS and CDR2 YFSETQ.

The chain has TRBV10-3 and TRBJ2-7, with D unresolved. CDR3 size: 12 residues. Germline V gene data show CDR1 as ENHRY and CDR2 as SYGVKD. Trimming removed 3 bases at V and 5 bases at J, with 8 bases between. CDR3 sequence (DNA): TGTGCCATCAGTGACTATGGGAACGAGCAGTACTTC. Translated: CAISDYGNEQYF.

The V gene is TRBV5-5, the J gene TRBJ2-6, with TRBD2 as a possible D gene (5 bases). V lost 4 bases and J lost 1, with 18 bases in between. Germline CDR1 and CDR2: SGHKS and YYEKEE (reference sequence). The CDR3 spans 18 residues. The CDR3: CASSDLRIRTSGANVLTF. CDR3 DNA: TGTGCCAGCAGCGACCTTAGAATCAGGACTTCTGGGGCCAACGTCCTGACTTTC.

Notes on this clonotype: A much larger clone lies a single base off, so this may be a read error. The chain has TRBV20-1 and TRBJ2-7; 7 bases fit TRBD1. The germline CDR1 and CDR2 sequences are DFQATT and SNEGSKA (reference sequence). The CDR3 runs to 14 residues. V was clipped by 5 bases and J by 2 bases; unmatched bases: 9. The CDR3 DNA is TGCAGTGCTCCGGGACAGCTAAGTCCCTACGAGCAGTACTTC. Translation gives CSAPGQLSPYEQYF.

A few counts support this clonotype. The genes are TRBV28 and TRBJ2-5; D perhaps matches TRBD2 (7 bases). The CDR3 contains 12 residues. Trimming pared 7 bases from V and 4 bases from J, leaving 10 bases between. Germline CDR1 MDHEN, CDR2 SYDVKM. The CDR3 sequence: CASKGGVETQYF. In DNA, the CDR3 is TGTGCCAGCAAAGGGGGGGTAGAGACCCAGTACTTC.